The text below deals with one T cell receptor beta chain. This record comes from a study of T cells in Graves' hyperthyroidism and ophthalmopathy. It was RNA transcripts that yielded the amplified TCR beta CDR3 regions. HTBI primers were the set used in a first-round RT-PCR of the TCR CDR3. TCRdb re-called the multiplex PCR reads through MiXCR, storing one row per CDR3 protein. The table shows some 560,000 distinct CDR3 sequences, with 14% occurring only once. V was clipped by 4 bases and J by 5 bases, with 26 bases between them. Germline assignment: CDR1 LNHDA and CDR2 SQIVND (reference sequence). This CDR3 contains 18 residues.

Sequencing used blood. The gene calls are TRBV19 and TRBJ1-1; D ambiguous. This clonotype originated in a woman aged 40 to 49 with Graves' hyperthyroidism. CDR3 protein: CASSSLGAFRAVRTEAFF. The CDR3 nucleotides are TGTGCCAGTAGTAGTCTGGGAGCCTTTAGGGCCGTGAGGACTGAAGCTTTCTTT.